The sequence of this T cell receptor (beta chain) was determined in a study of T cell clones after liver transplantation. The overall study: Apart from a few HCV-positive recipients, transplants were for non-autoimmune, non-viral reasons.

The data were produced by immunoSEQ multiplex PCR, yet TCRdb's version contains in-frame clones alone and is incomplete. The sample records 70,000 to 80,000 clones, more than 75% being singletons. The V and J ends lost 2 bases and 4 bases respectively, with 14 bases between them. Germline V gene sequence: CDR1 SGHNT, CDR2 YYREEE (reference sequence). This CDR3 is built from 15 residues. The TCR originated in a human donor who received a liver transplant. The sample consisted of CD4+ T cells from blood, taken before liver transplant. The V and J genes are TRBV5-4 and TRBJ2-3; tentatively, D is TRBD1 (6 bases). CDR3 protein: CASSLSGAGADTQYF. The CDR3, as DNA: TGTGCCAGCAGCTTATCCGGGGCAGGGGCAGATACGCAGTATTTT.